One sample yielded the 29 T cell receptor beta chains listed below, sequenced in a study of blood T cell repertoires in COVID-19 (dated by TCRdb to the early 2020s). Library preparation used the immunoSEQ multiplex PCR assay. TCRdb took over this immuneACCESS table, retaining in-frame rearrangements with V and J assigned. Such tables are incomplete; in checked studies, under half of the missing clones stem from an unresolved V gene, and the remainder is unexplained. The sample table lists 70,000 to 95,000 clones, approximately 87% of them with a count of one. Of the sample, approximately 1.6% is held by the ten largest clones. The sample comprised peripheral blood. The receptors come from a human donor with active COVID-19. The donor label of this sample is uncertain.

The rearrangement links TRBV20-1 to TRBJ2-5; 11 nucleotides match TRBD1. CDR3 size: 17 residues. With V trimmed by 3 bases and J by 2 bases, 11 bases remained unmatched. CDR1 is DFQATT and CDR2 is SNEGSKA in the germline V gene (reference sequence). The CDR3 sequence: CSASGTGGRSDQETQYF. The CDR3 DNA reads TGCAGTGCTAGTGGGACAGGGGGTCGGTCGGATCAAGAGACCCAGTACTTC.

The V and J genes are TRBV6-6 and TRBJ1-4, with D perhaps TRBD1 (5 bases). The CDR3 length is 15 residues. Trimming took off 0 bases at V and 0 bases at J, with 5 bases between the two ends. Germline lookup yields CDR1 MNHNY and CDR2 SVGAGI (reference sequence). CDR3 sequence reads: CASSYSGATNEKLFF. The CDR3 nucleotides read TGTGCCAGCAGTTACTCAGGGGCAACTAATGAAAAACTGTTTTTT.

The chain recombines TRBV6-4 with TRBJ2-7, with TRBD2 matching 15 bases. The V gene's germline CDR1 is MRHNA and CDR2 SNTAGT. The V segment lost 6 bases and the J segment 2 bases; nucleotides outside the gene matches: 5. This CDR3 has 16 amino acids. The CDR3, as DNA: TGTGCCAGCAGGGGACTAGCGGGGGGTTACCCCTACGAGCAGTACTTC. This codes for CASRGLAGGYPYEQYF.

In DNA form, the CDR3 reads TGTGCCAGTAGTATAGTCGGACAACCCAACTATGGCTACACCTTC. It is translated as CASSIVGQPNYGYTF. The rearrangement joins TRBV19 to TRBJ1-2; D is possibly TRBD1 (5 bases). This CDR3 contains 15 residues. Trimming pared 1 base from V and 2 bases from J, leaving 11 bases between. Looked up from germline, CDR1 is LNHDA and CDR2 is SQIVND (reference sequence).

V is TRBV7-2 and J is TRBJ1-1; TRBD1 matches 7 bases. Germline-derived CDR1 and CDR2 are SGHTA and FQGNSA. Unmatched junction bases numbered 9, after V lost 7 bases and J lost 4 bases. The CDR3 is 14 residues long. The CDR3 reads CASKTGDRSTEAFF. In DNA form, the CDR3 reads TGTGCCAGCAAAACAGGGGATCGGAGCACTGAAGCTTTCTTT.

J is TRBJ1-3 and V is TRBV7-8; D is uncertain. V lost 1 base, J lost 5 bases, and 3 bases lay in between. Germline V CDR1 and CDR2: SGHVS, FQNEAQ. The CDR3 consists of 12 residues. The CDR3 loop is CASSLDRNTIYF. In DNA, the CDR3 is TGTGCCAGCAGCTTAGATAGAAACACCATATATTTT.

The genes are TRBV7-3 and TRBJ1-1; no definite D call. Trimming cost V 2 bases and J 3 bases, with 7 bases left between them. Germline values: CDR1 SGHTA, CDR2 FQGTGA. The CDR3 totals 13 residues. This CDR3 is CASSLRGDTEAFF. The CDR3 DNA reads TGTGCCAGCAGCTTACGGGGTGACACTGAAGCTTTCTTT.

The chain couples TRBV18 to TRBJ2-3, with TRBD1 matching 8 bases. Looked up from germline, CDR1 is KGHSH and CDR2 is LQKENI. V lost 3 bases, J lost 4 bases, and 6 bases stayed unmatched. This CDR3 comprises 15 residues. In DNA form, the CDR3 reads TGTGCCAGCTCACCGCCGGGACAGGAGGCAGATACGCAGTATTTT. Its protein product is CASSPPGQEADTQYF.

This clone was counted once. Because the CDR3's place on the DNA is in doubt, the DNA is left out and the CDR3 is given as listed by TCRdb. The V and J genes are TRBV7-2 and TRBJ1-2. Including both end residues, the CDR3 is 13 amino acids long. From germline, CDR1 is SGHTA and CDR2 FQGNSA. The CDR3: CASSLGVGVGSTF.

The rearrangement joins TRBV19 to TRBJ1-1; D is ambiguous. Germline-derived CDR1 and CDR2 are LNHDA and SQIVND (reference sequence). CDR3 length equals 15 residues. V lost 1 base to trimming and J lost 1 base, with 10 bases between them. The CDR3, as DNA: TGTGCCAGTAGTATAGGGTTTGGCTCGAACACTGAAGCTTTCTTT. It yields the protein CASSIGFGSNTEAFF.

This rearrangement joins TRBV2 to TRBJ1-1; D remains ambiguous. The CDR3 contains 14 residues. Germline CDR1 reads SNHLY; CDR2 reads FYNNEI. V was clipped by 3 bases and J by 11 bases, with 19 bases between them. In DNA form, the CDR3 reads TGTGCCAGCAGTGATGTGGTCAGTCTAACCAGGGCTTTCTTT. Translating it yields CASSDVVSLTRAFF.

This clone was seen just once. This chain uses TRBV10-3 with TRBJ2-5; 7 bases map to TRBD2. Per the germline V gene, CDR1 is ENHRY and CDR2 is SYGVKD. This CDR3 spans 16 amino acids. V shed 0 bases, J shed 1 base, and the junction held 5 bases outside the gene matches. CDR3 coding DNA: TGTGCCATCAGTGAGTCTGTAATAGCGGGCCAAGAGACCCAGTACTTC. Translated: CAISESVIAGQETQYF.

The chain joins TRBV5-8 to TRBJ1-6; D is ambiguous. The germline gives CDR1 SGHTS, CDR2 YDEGEE. The V end lost 4 bases, the J end lost 9 bases, and 14 bases lay between the germline ends. This CDR3 is built from 14 residues. This CDR3 reads CASSPGLLSSPLHF. CDR3 in DNA: TGTGCCAGCAGCCCTGGACTCTTATCTTCACCCCTCCACTTT.

This chain links TRBV7-2 with TRBJ2-4; D not certain. The germline gives CDR1 SGHTA, CDR2 FQGNSA. V shed 1 base and J shed 6 bases, with 7 bases lying between them. CDR3 size: 13 residues. The CDR3 bases are TGTGCCAGCAGCTTAGTCTCCGGAAACATTCAGTACTTC. Amino acid sequence: CASSLVSGNIQYF.

The V call is TRBV27, the J call TRBJ1-2; D is possibly TRBD1 (5 bases). CDR1 MNHEY and CDR2 SMNVEV come from the germline V gene (reference sequence). The CDR3 totals 12 residues. Trimming removed 2 bases at V and 7 bases at J, with 8 bases between. The CDR3 region is CASSLRGSGYTF. CDR3 in DNA: TGTGCCAGCAGTTTAAGGGGCTCTGGCTACACCTTC.

V and J are TRBV19 and TRBJ1-4, with D unclear. V lost 6 bases and J 5 bases, leaving 16 bases between the germline ends. Germline-derived CDR1 and CDR2 are LNHDA and SQIVND (reference sequence). The CDR3 consists of 15 residues. Here the CDR3 reads CASRSGRLLNEKLFF. The CDR3 bases are TGTGCCAGTAGAAGTGGCCGGTTACTAAATGAAAAACTGTTTTTT.

V is TRBV30 and J is TRBJ1-2; 8 nucleotides agree with TRBD1. V trimming: 4 bases; J trimming: 8 bases; junction bases outside the gene matches: 21. Germline CDR1 and CDR2: GTSNPN and SVGIG (reference sequence). The CDR3 contains 17 residues. This CDR3 reads CAWNTKTGEGGSEGYTF. The CDR3 nucleotides are TGTGCCTGGAACACGAAGACAGGGGAAGGAGGGAGCGAGGGCTACACCTTC. The full variable domain, with the rest looked up from reference TRBV30 and TRBJ1-2, is SQTIHQWPATLVQPVGSPLSLECTVEGTSNPNLYWYRQAAGRGLQLLFYSVGIGQISSEVPQNLSASRPQDRQFILSSKKLLLSDSGFYLCAWNTKTGEGGSEGYTFGSGTRLTVV.

V is TRBV6-6 and J is TRBJ1-1; 7 bases line up with TRBD1. The CDR3 covers 15 residues. Germline V gene data show CDR1 as MNHNY and CDR2 as SVGAGI (reference sequence). The V and J ends lost 6 bases and 2 bases, in that order; junction bases with no gene match: 9. In DNA, the CDR3 is TGTGCCAGCAGCCTACGACAGGGTTTTAACACTGAAGCTTTCTTT. Translating it yields CASSLRQGFNTEAFF.

The chain recombines TRBV9 with TRBJ2-3; 9 bases are shared with TRBD2. This CDR3 is built from 15 residues. The ends lost 2 bases at V and 5 bases at J; junction bases unmatched: 6. CDR1 is SGDLS, CDR2 YYNGEE, per germline. CDR3 DNA sequence: TGTGCCAGCAGCGTGGGCGGGGGGGCCCTAGATACGCAGTATTTT. Residues: CASSVGGGALDTQYF.

This clone was recorded once. The same CDR3 also results from other DNA sequences found in this sample. The rearrangement uses TRBV18 and TRBJ1-5; the match to TRBD1 covers 9 bases. The junction had 2 bases not matched to a gene; V was cut back by 3 bases and J by 2 bases. The germline CDR1 and CDR2 sequences are KGHSH and LQKENI. The CDR3 contains 15 residues. DNA for the CDR3: TGTGCCAGCTCACCCACAGGGGGCGGCAATCAGCCCCAGCATTTT. This encodes CASSPTGGGNQPQHF. The variable domain in full, completed from reference TRBV18 and TRBJ1-5, reads NAGVMQNPRHLVRRRGQEARLRCSPMKGHSHVYWYRQLPEEGLKFMVYLQKENIIDESGMPKERFSAEFPKEGPSILRIQQVVRGDSAAYFCASSPTGGGNQPQHFGDGTRLSIL.

The chain links TRBV6-2 or TRBV6-3 to TRBJ1-2; possible D gene TRBD1, 6 bases. The germline V gene has CDR1 MNHEY and CDR2 SVGEGT. CDR3 length equals 14 residues. The V end was cut by 2 bases, the J end by 4 bases, with 11 bases between. Here the CDR3 DNA reads TGTGCCAGCAGTTACGGTCAGGGGAGCTATGGCTACACCTTC. This encodes CASSYGQGSYGYTF.

Of note for this clone: Different DNA sequences within this sample yield the same CDR3. The chain links TRBV9 to TRBJ1-3, with D maybe TRBD1 (6 bases). Germline V gene data show CDR1 as SGDLS and CDR2 as YYNGEE. V lost 3 bases and J lost 1, with 11 bases in between. The CDR3 loop spans 15 amino acids. The CDR3 nucleotides are TGTGCCAGCAGCGCTTCACAGGGATCTGGAAACACCATATATTTT. Its protein is CASSASQGSGNTIYF.

This clone was detected many times. This rearrangement joins TRBV10-3 to TRBJ2-7; 8 nucleotides line up with TRBD1. The V segment lost 3 bases and the J segment 0 bases; nucleotides outside the gene matches: 10. This CDR3 has 17 residues. The germline V gene encodes CDR1 ENHRY and CDR2 SYGVKD. The CDR3 bases are TGTGCCATCAGTGATTCCCGGACAGGGCCGAGCTCCTACGAGCAGTACTTC. Protein product: CAISDSRTGPSSYEQYF.

This chain links TRBV6-2 or TRBV6-3 with TRBJ1-5; TRBD1 matches at 10 bases. In germline, CDR1 is MNHEY, CDR2 SVGEGT. V shed 6 bases and J 6 bases; nucleotides not matched to a gene: 8. The CDR3 is 15 amino acids. Here the CDR3 DNA reads TGTGCCAGCAGCCCAGGGACAGGGGTTAGTCAGCCCCAGCATTTT. This sequence encodes CASSPGTGVSQPQHF.

This rearrangement joins TRBV4-3 to TRBJ2-1; D might be TRBD2 (5 bases). Trimming took off 4 bases at V and 3 bases at J, with 13 bases between the two ends. The CDR3 runs to 15 residues. Looked up from germline, CDR1 is LGHNA and CDR2 is YSLEER. CDR3 bases: TGCGCCAGCAGCCCTGGAATAGCGTTCTACAATGAGCAGTTCTTC. Translation gives CASSPGIAFYNEQFF.

The CDR3 loop reads CASSLTRGSYGYTF. The CDR3 bases are TGTGCCAGCAGTTTAACCAGGGGATCCTATGGCTACACCTTC. V gene TRBV6-2 or TRBV6-3 combines with J gene TRBJ1-2; tentative D call: TRBD1 (6 bases). The germline gives CDR1 MNHEY, CDR2 SVGEGT. V lost 4 bases to trimming and J lost 4 bases, with 13 bases between them. The CDR3 runs to 14 residues.

The CDR3 protein is CASSPEWEQFF. The CDR3 nucleotides are TGTGCCAGCAGCCCAGAATGGGAGCAGTTCTTC. The chain has TRBV7-9 and TRBJ2-1; D remains ambiguous. This CDR3 has 11 residues. The V gene lost 5 bases and the J gene lost 10 bases, with 9 bases spanning the gap. Per the germline V gene, CDR1 is SEHNR and CDR2 is FQNEAQ (reference sequence).

The chain combines TRBV5-6 with TRBJ1-5; tentatively, D is TRBD1 (5 bases). CDR1 is SGHDT, CDR2 YYEEEE, per germline. The CDR3 loop spans 14 amino acids. V dropped 2 bases and J dropped 6 bases, with 12 bases sitting between them. The CDR3 DNA sequence: TGTGCCAGCAGCTTATGGGGCGTGGGTCAGCCCCAGCATTTT. This gives the protein CASSLWGVGQPQHF.

The chain has TRBV28 and TRBJ1-6; 8 bases map to TRBD1. CDR1 is MDHEN and CDR2 is SYDVKM in the germline V gene. With 6 bases clipped from V and 7 bases from J, the junction kept 8 bases outside the gene matches. The CDR3 covers 15 residues. The CDR3 reads CASRPSTGENSPLHF. CDR3 nucleotide sequence: TGTGCCAGCAGGCCTTCGACAGGGGAAAATTCACCCCTCCACTTT.